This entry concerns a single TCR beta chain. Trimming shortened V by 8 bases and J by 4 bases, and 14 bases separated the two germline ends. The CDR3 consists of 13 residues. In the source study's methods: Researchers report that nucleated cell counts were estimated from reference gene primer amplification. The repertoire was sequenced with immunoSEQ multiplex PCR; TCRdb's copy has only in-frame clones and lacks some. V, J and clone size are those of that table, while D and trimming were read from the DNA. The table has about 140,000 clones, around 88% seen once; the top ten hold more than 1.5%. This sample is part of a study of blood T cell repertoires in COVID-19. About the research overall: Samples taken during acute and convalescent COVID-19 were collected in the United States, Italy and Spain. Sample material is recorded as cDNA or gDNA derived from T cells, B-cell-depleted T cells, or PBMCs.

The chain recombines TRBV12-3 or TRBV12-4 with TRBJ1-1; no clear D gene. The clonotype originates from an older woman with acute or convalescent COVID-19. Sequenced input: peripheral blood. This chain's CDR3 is CASRRSGGTEAFF. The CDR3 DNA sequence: TGTGCCAGCCGTCGGAGTGGAGGCACTGAAGCTTTCTTT.